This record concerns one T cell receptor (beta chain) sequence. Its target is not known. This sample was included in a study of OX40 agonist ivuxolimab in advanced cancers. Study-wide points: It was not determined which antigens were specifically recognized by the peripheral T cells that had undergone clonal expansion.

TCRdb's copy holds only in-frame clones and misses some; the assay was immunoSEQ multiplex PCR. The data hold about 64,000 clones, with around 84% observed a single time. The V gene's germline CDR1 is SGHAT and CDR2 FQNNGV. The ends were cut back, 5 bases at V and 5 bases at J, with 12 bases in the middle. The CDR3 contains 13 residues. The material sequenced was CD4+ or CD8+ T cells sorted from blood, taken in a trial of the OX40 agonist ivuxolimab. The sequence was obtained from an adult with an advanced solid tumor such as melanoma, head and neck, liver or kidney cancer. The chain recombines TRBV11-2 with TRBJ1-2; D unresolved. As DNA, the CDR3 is TGTGCCAGCAGCACAACGACTTATTATGGCTACACCTTC. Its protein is CASSTTTYYGYTF.